The clone carrying this T cell receptor beta chain was counted a few times. Thawed unstimulated PBMCs were FACS-sorted by CD3, CD4 and CD8 into two populations. The data were taken from a study of T cell clones after liver transplantation. Background on the study: Samples came from ITN030ST, which attempted immunosuppression withdrawal within 2 years of liver transplantation. Until 12-24 months post-transplant, subjects got standard immunosuppression and no induction. Apart from a few HCV-positive recipients, transplants were for non-autoimmune, non-viral reasons.

V lost 2 bases and J 1 base, leaving 12 bases between the germline ends. The CDR3 is 16 amino acids. Germline values: CDR1 SGHRS, CDR2 YFSETQ. Some clones are missing from TCRdb's copy, which holds only in-frame ones; the method was immunoSEQ multiplex PCR. The sample contains 49,000 or so clones, approximately 71% of which appear only once. The clonotype comes from a human patient who received a liver transplant. Some T cells may be graft donor cells. The sample here was CD4+ T cells from blood, taken around 54 months after liver transplant. The J gene is TRBJ2-2, the V gene TRBV5-1; either TRBD1 or TRBD2 may supply D (5 bases each). The chain's CDR3 is CASSFTGARNTGELFF. Written as DNA, the CDR3 is TGCGCCAGCAGCTTTACCGGGGCTCGGAACACCGGGGAGCTGTTTTTT.